The clone carrying this TCR beta chain was counted ten times or more. The antigen is undetermined. The sample belongs to a study of T-cell memory formation after mild COVID-19. Whole-study results and caveats: CD4+ contracting clones were mainly CM and EM; CD8+ ones, EMRA. SARS-CoV-2 specificity was not confirmed for second-wave clones peaking on day 37.

With V trimmed by 5 bases and J by 8 bases, 5 bases remained unmatched. This CDR3 spans 13 amino acids. TCRdb redid the calling of the 5' RACE reads with MiXCR, one entry per CDR3 protein. This table has under 300,000 distinct CDR3 sequences, roughly 8% appearing once. This TCR was sampled from a man aged 18 to 35 who had mild COVID-19 (a few samples of this study predate the infection). Cell type and time point are not known. The genes are TRBV12-3 or TRBV12-4 and TRBJ1-2; TRBD1 matches 10 bases. The sequenced material came from PBMCs or a T cell subset sorted from them (not recorded which). CDR3 region: CASSQTGGRGYTF. Here the CDR3 DNA reads TGTGCCAGCAGTCAGACAGGGGGCCGGGGCTACACCTTC.